Given below is one T cell receptor beta chain in context. The antigen remains unidentified. This entry is derived from a study of T cell responses to AZD1222 COVID-19 vaccine. Study at large: Pooling covered second doses at about 4 or about 12 weeks. Whole-study findings and limits: Of the AZD1222 recipients, only 5 to 7 were seropositive at baseline. Repertoire collection took place solely once the T cell response had peaked. The study found Spike-specific TCR breadth and depth rose after two AZD1222 doses.

The table came from immunoSEQ multiplex PCR; TCRdb's copy has only in-frame clones and leaves some out. The table lists approximately 120,000 clones, 80% to 90% of them singletons. The V end was cut by 1 base, the J end by 6 bases, with 8 bases between. The CDR3 covers 13 residues. Germline lookup yields CDR1 SGHVS and CDR2 FNYEAQ. The TCR originated in an adult in good health. J is TRBJ2-3 and V is TRBV7-6; possibly TRBD2 for D (6 bases). Sequencing used peripheral blood, obtained on day 0 of AZD1222 vaccination. CDR3 coding DNA: TGTGCCAGCAGCTTAGAGGAGGGGGATACGCAGTATTTT. Protein: CASSLEEGDTQYF.